This T cell receptor beta chain comes out of a study of T cells after yellow fever vaccination. General study results and limits: Only a minor proportion of clonotypes was detected across both CD4 and CD8 compartments.

In this sample, this clonotype turned up a few times. As TCR cDNA was made by 5'RACE template switching, a universal primer site and UMIs were added. TCRdb processed the 5' RACE reads anew with MiXCR; each CDR3 protein has one entry. The sample lists approximately 85,000 distinct CDR3 sequences; about 14% were seen once. This receptor was obtained from a man younger than 30 who received the YFV17D yellow fever vaccine. Sequenced here: CD8+ T cells not binding an NS4B(214-222) dextramer, sorted from PBMCs, sampled 21 days after the first yellow fever vaccination.

CDR3 nucleotide sequence: TGCGCCAGTTCCCAGGTAGGATACGAGCAGTACTTC. This codes for CASSQVGYEQYF. The chain links TRBV5-1 to TRBJ2-7; no firm D call. The CDR3 runs to 12 residues. Trimming left V 8 bases short and J 4 bases short, with 13 bases between. CDR1 is SGHRS and CDR2 is YFSETQ in the germline V gene.